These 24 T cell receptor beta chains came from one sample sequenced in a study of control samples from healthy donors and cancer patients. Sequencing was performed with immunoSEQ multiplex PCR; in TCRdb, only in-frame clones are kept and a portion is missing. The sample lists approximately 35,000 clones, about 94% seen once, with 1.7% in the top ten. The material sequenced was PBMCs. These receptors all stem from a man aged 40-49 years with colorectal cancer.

CDR3 protein: CSARYGGELFF. The CDR3 coding sequence is TGCAGTGCTAGATATGGCGGGGAGCTGTTTTTT. The gene calls are TRBV20-1 and TRBJ2-2; D not resolved. The V end lost 2 bases, the J end lost 7 bases, and 5 bases lay between the germline ends. CDR1 DFQATT and CDR2 SNEGSKA come from the germline V gene (reference sequence). CDR3 length: 11 residues.

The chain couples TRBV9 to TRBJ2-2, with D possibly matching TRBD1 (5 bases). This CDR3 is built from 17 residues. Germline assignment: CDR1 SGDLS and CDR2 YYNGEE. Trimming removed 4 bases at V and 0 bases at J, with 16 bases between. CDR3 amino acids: CASSPSEGRANTGELFF. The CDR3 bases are TGTGCCAGCAGCCCCTCAGAAGGCAGGGCGAACACCGGGGAGCTGTTTTTT.

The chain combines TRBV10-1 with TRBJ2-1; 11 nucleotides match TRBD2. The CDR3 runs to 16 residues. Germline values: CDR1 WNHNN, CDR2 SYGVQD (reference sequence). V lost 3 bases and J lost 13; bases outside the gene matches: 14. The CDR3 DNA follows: TGCGCCAGCAGTGATGGGTTAGCGGGGGGGGAGATGCACCAGTTCTTC. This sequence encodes CASSDGLAGGEMHQFF.

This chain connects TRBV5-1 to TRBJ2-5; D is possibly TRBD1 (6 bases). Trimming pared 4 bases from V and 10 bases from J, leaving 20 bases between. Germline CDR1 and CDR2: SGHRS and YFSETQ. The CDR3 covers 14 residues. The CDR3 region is CASSVGAGKADQYF. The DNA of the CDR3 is TGCGCCAGCAGCGTGGGGGCCGGGAAAGCGGACCAGTACTTC.

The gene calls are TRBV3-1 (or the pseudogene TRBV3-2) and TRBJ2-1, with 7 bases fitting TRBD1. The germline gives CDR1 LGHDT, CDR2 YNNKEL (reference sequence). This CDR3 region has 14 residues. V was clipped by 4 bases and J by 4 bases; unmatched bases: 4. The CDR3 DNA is TGTGCCAGCAGCCCACTGGGACAGTACAATGAGCAGTTCTTC. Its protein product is CASSPLGQYNEQFF.

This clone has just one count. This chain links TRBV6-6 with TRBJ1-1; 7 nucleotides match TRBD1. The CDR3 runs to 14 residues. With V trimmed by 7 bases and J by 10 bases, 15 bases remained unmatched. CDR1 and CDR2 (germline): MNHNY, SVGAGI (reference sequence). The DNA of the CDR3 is TGTGCCAGCACCCACTCCCAACAGGGGAGGGGAGCTTTCTTT. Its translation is CASTHSQQGRGAFF.

CDR3 amino acids: CATSSGTGATNEKLFF. The CDR3 bases are TGTGCCACCAGTTCCGGGACAGGGGCAACTAATGAAAAACTGTTTTTT. This chain uses TRBV24-1 with TRBJ1-4; 10 positions match TRBD1. The trim removed 6 bases at V and 0 bases at J, leaving 3 bases unmatched. The CDR3 is 16 amino acids. Germline V gene data show CDR1 as KGHDR and CDR2 as SFDVKD.

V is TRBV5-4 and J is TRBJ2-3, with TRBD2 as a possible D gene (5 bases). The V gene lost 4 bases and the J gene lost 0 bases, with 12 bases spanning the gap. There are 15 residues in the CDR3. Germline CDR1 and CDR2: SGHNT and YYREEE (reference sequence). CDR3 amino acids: CASSHQRTSTDTQYF. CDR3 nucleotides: TGTGCCAGCAGCCACCAGCGGACTAGCACAGATACGCAGTATTTT.

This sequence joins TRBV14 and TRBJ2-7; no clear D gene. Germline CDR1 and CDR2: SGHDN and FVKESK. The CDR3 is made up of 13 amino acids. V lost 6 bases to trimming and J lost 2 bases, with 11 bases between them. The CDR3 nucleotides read TGTGCCAGCAGTAGCCTCGGAGCCTACGAGCAGTACTTC. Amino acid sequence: CASSSLGAYEQYF.

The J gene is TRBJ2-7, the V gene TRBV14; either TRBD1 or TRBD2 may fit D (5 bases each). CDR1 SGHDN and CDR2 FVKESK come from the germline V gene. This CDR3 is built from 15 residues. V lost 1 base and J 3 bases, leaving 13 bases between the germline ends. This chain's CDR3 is CASSQVTGAIYEQYF. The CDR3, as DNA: TGTGCCAGCAGCCAAGTGACCGGGGCAATCTACGAGCAGTACTTC. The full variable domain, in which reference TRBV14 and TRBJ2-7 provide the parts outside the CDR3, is EAGVTQFPSHSVIEKGQTVTLRCDPISGHDNLYWYRRVMGKEIKFLLHFVKESKQDESGMPNNRFLAERTGGTYSTLKVQPAELEDSGVYFCASSQVTGAIYEQYFGPGTRLTVT.

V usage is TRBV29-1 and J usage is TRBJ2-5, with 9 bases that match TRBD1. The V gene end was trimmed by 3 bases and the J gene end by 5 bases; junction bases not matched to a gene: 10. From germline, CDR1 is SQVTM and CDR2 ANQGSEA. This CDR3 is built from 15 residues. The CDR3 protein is CSVDTGQGIMETQYF. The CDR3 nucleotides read TGCAGCGTTGACACCGGACAGGGGATCATGGAGACCCAGTACTTC.

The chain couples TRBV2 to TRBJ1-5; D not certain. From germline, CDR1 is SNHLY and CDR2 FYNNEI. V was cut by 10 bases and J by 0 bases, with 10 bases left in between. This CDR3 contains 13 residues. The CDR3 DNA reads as TGTGCCATCGTAGCGGGTAGCAATCAGCCCCAGCATTTT. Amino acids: CAIVAGSNQPQHF. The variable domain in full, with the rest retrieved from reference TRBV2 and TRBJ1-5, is EPEVTQTPSHQVTQMGQEVILRCVPISNHLYFYWYRQILGQKVEFLVSFYNNEISEKSEIFDDQFSVERPDGSNFTLKIRSTKLEDSAMYFCAIVAGSNQPQHFGDGTRLSIL.

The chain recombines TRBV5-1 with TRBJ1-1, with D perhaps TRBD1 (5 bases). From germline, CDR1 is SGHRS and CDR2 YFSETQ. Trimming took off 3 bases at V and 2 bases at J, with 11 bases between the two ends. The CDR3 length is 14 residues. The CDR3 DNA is TGCGCCAGCAGCTACCGGGGCACCAACACTGAAGCTTTCTTT. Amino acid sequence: CASSYRGTNTEAFF. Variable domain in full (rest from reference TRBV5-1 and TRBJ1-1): KAGVTQTPRYLIKTRGQQVTLSCSPISGHRSVSWYQQTPGQGLQFLFEYFSETQRNKGNFPGRFSGRQFSNSRSEMNVSTLELGDSALYLCASSYRGTNTEAFFGQGTRLTVV.

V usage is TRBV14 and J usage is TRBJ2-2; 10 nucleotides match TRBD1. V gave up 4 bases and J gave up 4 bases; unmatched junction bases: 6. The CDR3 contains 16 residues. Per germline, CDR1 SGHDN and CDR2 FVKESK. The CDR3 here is CASSLRDRGGTGELFF. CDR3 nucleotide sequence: TGTGCCAGCAGCCTCCGGGACAGGGGCGGCACCGGGGAGCTGTTTTTT.

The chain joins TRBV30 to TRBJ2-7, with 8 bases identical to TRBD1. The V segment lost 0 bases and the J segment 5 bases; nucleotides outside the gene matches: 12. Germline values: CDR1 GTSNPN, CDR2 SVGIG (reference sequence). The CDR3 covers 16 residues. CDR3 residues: CAWSVRARGPSNEQYF. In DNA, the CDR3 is TGTGCCTGGAGTGTACGAGCCAGGGGGCCGTCGAACGAGCAGTACTTC.

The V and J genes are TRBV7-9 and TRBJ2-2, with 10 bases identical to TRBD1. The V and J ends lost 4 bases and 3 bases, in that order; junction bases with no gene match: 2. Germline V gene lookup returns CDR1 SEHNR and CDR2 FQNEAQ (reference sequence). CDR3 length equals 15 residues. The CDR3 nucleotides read TGTGCCAGCAGCTCCGGGACAGGGGACACCGGGGAGCTGTTTTTT. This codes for CASSSGTGDTGELFF. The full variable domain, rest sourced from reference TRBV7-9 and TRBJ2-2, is DTGVSQNPRHKITKRGQNVTFRCDPISEHNRLYWYRQTLGQGPEFLTYFQNEAQLEKSRLLSDRFSAERPKGSFSTLEIQRTEQGDSAMYLCASSSGTGDTGELFFGEGSRLTVL.

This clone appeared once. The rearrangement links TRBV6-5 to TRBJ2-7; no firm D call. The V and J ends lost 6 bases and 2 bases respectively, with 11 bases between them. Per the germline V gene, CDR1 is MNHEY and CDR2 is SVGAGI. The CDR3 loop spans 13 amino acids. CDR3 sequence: CASSRLGAYEQYF. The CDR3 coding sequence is TGTGCCAGCAGCCGCCTCGGTGCCTACGAGCAGTACTTC.

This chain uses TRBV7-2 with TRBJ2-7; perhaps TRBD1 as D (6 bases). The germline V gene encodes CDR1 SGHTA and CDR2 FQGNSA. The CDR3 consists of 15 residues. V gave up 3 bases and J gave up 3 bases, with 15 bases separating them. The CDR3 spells CASSFDEQDSYEQYF. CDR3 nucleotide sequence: TGTGCCAGCAGCTTCGACGAGCAGGACAGCTACGAGCAGTACTTC.

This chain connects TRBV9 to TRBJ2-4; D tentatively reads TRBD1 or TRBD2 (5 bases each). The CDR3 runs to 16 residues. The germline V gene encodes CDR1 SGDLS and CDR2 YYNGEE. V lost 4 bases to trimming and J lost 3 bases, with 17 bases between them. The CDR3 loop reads CASSPRQGDVKNIQYF. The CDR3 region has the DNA TGTGCCAGCAGCCCAAGGCAGGGAGATGTCAAAAACATTCAGTACTTC.

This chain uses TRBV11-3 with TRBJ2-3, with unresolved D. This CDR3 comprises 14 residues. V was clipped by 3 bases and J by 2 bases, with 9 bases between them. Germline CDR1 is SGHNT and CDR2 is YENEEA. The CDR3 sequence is CASSFGAVTDTQYF. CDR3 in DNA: TGTGCCAGCAGCTTCGGAGCAGTCACAGATACGCAGTATTTT.

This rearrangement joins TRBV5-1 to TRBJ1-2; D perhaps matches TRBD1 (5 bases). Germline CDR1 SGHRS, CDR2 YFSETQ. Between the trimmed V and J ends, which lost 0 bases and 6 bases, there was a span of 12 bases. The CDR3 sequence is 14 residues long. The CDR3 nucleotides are TGCGCCAGCAGCTTGGCCTTGGGGGAGGATGGCTACACCTTC. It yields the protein CASSLALGEDGYTF.

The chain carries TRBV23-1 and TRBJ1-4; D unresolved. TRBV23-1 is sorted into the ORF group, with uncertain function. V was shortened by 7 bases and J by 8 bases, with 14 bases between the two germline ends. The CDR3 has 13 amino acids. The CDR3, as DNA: TGCGCCAGCAAGCCAGAGGACTGGGAAAAACTGTTTTTT. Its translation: CASKPEDWEKLFF.

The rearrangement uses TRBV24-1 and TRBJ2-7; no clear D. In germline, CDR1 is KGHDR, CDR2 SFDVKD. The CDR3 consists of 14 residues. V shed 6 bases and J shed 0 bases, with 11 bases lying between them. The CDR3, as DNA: TGTGCCACCAGTCCCGGTAAACACTCCTACGAGCAGTACTTC. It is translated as CATSPGKHSYEQYF.

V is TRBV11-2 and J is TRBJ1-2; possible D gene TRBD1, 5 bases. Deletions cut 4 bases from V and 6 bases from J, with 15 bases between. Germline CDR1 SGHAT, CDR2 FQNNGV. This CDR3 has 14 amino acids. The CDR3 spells CASSSVGQWHGYTF. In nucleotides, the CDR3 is TGTGCCAGCAGCTCCGTTGGACAATGGCATGGCTACACCTTC.